Below are 27 T cell receptor beta chains sequenced from a single sample in a study of blood T cell repertoires in COVID-19. TCRdb keeps only in-frame clones here, not all; method: immunoSEQ multiplex PCR. The profile shows 160,000 or so clones, more than 75% of them singletons. Sequencing was done on a sample of PBMCs or T cells enriched from blood (not recorded which). The receptors come from a woman aged 45-65 years who had recovered from COVID-19.

This chain uses TRBV19 with TRBJ1-2, with D unclear. V lost 10 bases to trimming and J lost 2 bases, with 11 bases between them. Germline-derived CDR1 and CDR2 are LNHDA and SQIVND (reference sequence). This CDR3 comprises 12 residues. The CDR3 nucleotides read TGTGCCACCGTAACAGAAAACTATGGCTACACCTTC. The encoded protein is CATVTENYGYTF.

This clone occurred once. This specimen includes other DNA sequences encoding the same CDR3. The J gene is TRBJ1-6, the V gene TRBV6-5; D gene uncertain. The germline gives CDR1 MNHEY, CDR2 SVGAGI. Trimming took off 6 bases at V and 4 bases at J, with 4 bases between the two ends. The CDR3 has 12 amino acids. DNA of the CDR3: TGTGCCAGCAGCCTGTATAATTCACCCCTCCACTTT. Its protein product is CASSLYNSPLHF.

This clone appeared a single time. The chain links TRBV7-9 to TRBJ2-7, with D uncertain. The CDR3 loop spans 12 amino acids. The germline V gene encodes CDR1 SEHNR and CDR2 FQNEAQ (reference sequence). Trimming shortened V by 1 base and J by 6 bases, and 7 bases separated the two germline ends. For the CDR3, the DNA is TGTGCCAGCAGCTTAGTCTTGTCCGAGCAGTACTTC. Translated, it gives CASSLVLSEQYF.

This chain uses TRBV5-6 with TRBJ2-1; D might be TRBD1 (5 bases). This CDR3 has 13 amino acids. The V gene's germline CDR1 is SGHDT and CDR2 YYEEEE. Trimming removed 2 bases at V and 4 bases at J, with 7 bases between. The CDR3 sequence: CASSLDSYNEQFF. CDR3 DNA sequence: TGTGCCAGCAGCTTAGACAGTTACAATGAGCAGTTCTTC.

V and J are TRBV7-6 and TRBJ2-5, with TRBD1 matching over 7 bases. V gave up 6 bases and J gave up 5 bases; unmatched junction bases: 12. From germline, CDR1 is SGHVS and CDR2 FNYEAQ. The CDR3 covers 15 residues. The CDR3: CASSLQGPSSETQYF. For the CDR3, the DNA is TGTGCCAGCAGTTTACAGGGGCCCTCAAGCGAGACCCAGTACTTC.

The chain links TRBV5-4 to TRBJ1-1; D is possibly TRBD1 (6 bases). Trimming shortened V by 3 bases and J by 8 bases, and 14 bases separated the two germline ends. The CDR3 has 13 residues. In germline, CDR1 is SGHNT, CDR2 YYREEE (reference sequence). Here the CDR3 reads CASSSPRDNEAFF. The CDR3 DNA follows: TGTGCCAGCAGCTCCCCCCGGGACAACGAAGCTTTCTTT.

In this sample, this clone turned up once. This chain uses TRBV7-2 with TRBJ2-3; 8 bases line up with TRBD2. The V gene end was trimmed by 5 bases and the J gene end by 6 bases; junction bases not matched to a gene: 19. Per the germline V gene, CDR1 is SGHTA and CDR2 is FQGNSA. This CDR3 has 18 residues. CDR3 bases: TGTGCCAGCAGCCCTACCGGCAGCGGGGGCGCTCAATATGATACGCAGTATTTT. Amino acids: CASSPTGSGGAQYDTQYF.

This clone was found a few times. The chain links TRBV3-1 (or the pseudogene TRBV3-2) to TRBJ2-7; possibly TRBD1 for D (5 bases). The CDR3 is 14 residues long. With 1 base removed from V and 1 base from J, the gap between germline ends came to 8 bases. The germline V gene has CDR1 LGHDT and CDR2 YNNKEL (reference sequence). The CDR3 DNA follows: TGTGCCAGCAGCCAAGTGGCAGGGTCCTACGAGCAGTACTTC. It specifies CASSQVAGSYEQYF.

The chain is built from TRBV7-2 and TRBJ1-5; perhaps TRBD1 as D (5 bases). Germline CDR1 is SGHTA and CDR2 is FQGNSA. This CDR3 has 16 residues. V lost 4 bases to trimming and J lost 3 bases, with 16 bases between them. For the CDR3, the DNA is TGTGCCAGCAGCTATGCTCAGGGTCTTATCAATCAGCCCCAGCATTTT. Its translation: CASSYAQGLINQPQHF.

CDR3 sequence: CASRPGGADTLYF. CDR3 DNA: TGTGCCAGCAGACCAGGGGGCGCTGATACCCTGTACTTC. J is TRBJ2-7 and V is TRBV11-2; 8 bases match TRBD1. The CDR3 has 13 amino acids. Trimming removed 6 bases from V and 12 bases from J; junction bases left unmatched: 13. Germline CDR1 reads SGHAT; CDR2 reads FQNNGV.

The gene calls are TRBV4-3 and TRBJ2-6; D gene uncertain. In germline, CDR1 is LGHNA, CDR2 YSLEER. The CDR3 has 16 residues. With 7 bases removed from V and 0 bases from J, the gap between germline ends came to 13 bases. CDR3 amino acids: CASTYLVSSGANVLTF. DNA of the CDR3: TGCGCCAGCACTTATCTTGTTAGCTCTGGGGCCAACGTCCTGACTTTC.

The chain uses TRBV7-3 and TRBJ1-1; 7 positions match TRBD1. The V gene end was trimmed by 2 bases and the J gene end by 6 bases; junction bases not matched to a gene: 9. CDR1 SGHTA and CDR2 FQGTGA come from the germline V gene. The CDR3 sequence is 15 residues long. CDR3 residues: CASSLGSGRGSEAFF. The CDR3 DNA reads as TGTGCCAGCAGCTTAGGTAGTGGCAGGGGGTCTGAAGCTTTCTTT.

The chain carries TRBV7-8 and TRBJ1-5; 8 positions match TRBD1. V dropped 0 bases and J dropped 2; count of bases not matched to a gene: 9. The CDR3 runs 18 residues. CDR1 is SGHVS and CDR2 is FQNEAQ in the germline V gene. The CDR3 nucleotides are TGTGCCAGCAGCTTAGCCGGCCAGGGGGCGAGAGGCAATCAGCCCCAGCATTTT. Translation: CASSLAGQGARGNQPQHF.

The V call is TRBV19, the J call TRBJ2-1; 7 bases match TRBD2. CDR1 and CDR2 (germline): LNHDA, SQIVND (reference sequence). V was pared by 7 bases and J by 6 bases, with 9 bases of the junction left unmatched. This CDR3 contains 14 residues. In nucleotides, the CDR3 is TGTGCCAGTATTCGGACTAGACTCGGCAATGAGCAGTTCTTC. This sequence encodes CASIRTRLGNEQFF.

The chain is built from TRBV19 and TRBJ1-1, with 9 nucleotides matching TRBD1. From germline, CDR1 is LNHDA and CDR2 SQIVND (reference sequence). J gave up 0 bases and V 9 bases, and 8 bases lay outside the gene matches. This CDR3 is 15 amino acids long. The CDR3 loop reads CASRPGQGLNTEAFF. Here the CDR3 DNA reads TGTGCCAGCCGGCCGGGACAGGGACTGAACACTGAAGCTTTCTTT.

The V call is TRBV6-5, the J call TRBJ1-3; 9 nucleotides align to TRBD1. The CDR3 is made up of 14 amino acids. V lost 7 bases and J lost 9; bases outside the gene matches: 10. Germline V gene data show CDR1 as MNHEY and CDR2 as SVGAGI. The CDR3 here is CASTQNRGRSTIYF. CDR3 coding DNA: TGTGCCAGCACTCAAAACAGGGGGCGCAGCACCATATATTTT.

The sample holds one count of this clone. J is TRBJ2-7 and V is TRBV2; D uncertain. Trimming pared 2 bases from V and 2 bases from J, leaving 10 bases between. Germline V gene sequence: CDR1 SNHLY, CDR2 FYNNEI. The CDR3 has 14 amino acids. The CDR3 DNA reads TGTGCCAGCAGTGAAAGAGAGGTCACCTACGAGCAGTACTTC. This gives the protein CASSEREVTYEQYF. The variable domain in full, with the rest retrieved from reference TRBV2 and TRBJ2-7, is EPEVTQTPSHQVTQMGQEVILRCVPISNHLYFYWYRQILGQKVEFLVSFYNNEISEKSEIFDDQFSVERPDGSNFTLKIRSTKLEDSAMYFCASSEREVTYEQYFGPGTRLTVT.

The chain recombines TRBV11-3 with TRBJ1-1, with 7 bases lining up with TRBD1. V dropped 0 bases and J dropped 0; count of bases not matched to a gene: 4. Germline-derived CDR1 and CDR2 are SGHNT and YENEEA. CDR3 length: 16 residues. The CDR3 region has the DNA TGTGCCAGCAGCTTAGATGGTGGACAGGTGAACACTGAAGCTTTCTTT. Residues: CASSLDGGQVNTEAFF.

V usage is TRBV7-3 and J usage is TRBJ2-3, with TRBD2 matching 7 bases. Germline trimming cut 5 bases from V and 6 bases from J; bases unmatched to any gene: 14. Germline CDR1 is SGHTA and CDR2 is FQGTGA. This CDR3 region has 16 residues. CDR3 bases: TGTGCCAGCAGCCCCAGTGTGTCTAGCGGAGTCGATACGCAGTATTTT. Its translation: CASSPSVSSGVDTQYF.

The J gene is TRBJ2-6, the V gene TRBV5-6, with 7 bases identical to TRBD1. Germline assignment: CDR1 SGHDT and CDR2 YYEEEE. V shed 2 bases and J 1 base; nucleotides not matched to a gene: 0. This CDR3 has 15 amino acids. DNA of the CDR3: TGTGCCAGCAGCTTCAGGGGGTCTGGGGCCAACGTCCTGACTTTC. This codes for CASSFRGSGANVLTF.

The V gene is TRBV10-3, the J gene TRBJ1-5; 10 bases map to TRBD1. V shed 4 bases, J shed 6 bases, and the junction held 3 bases outside the gene matches. The length of the CDR3 is 14 residues. Germline V lookup: CDR1 ENHRY, CDR2 SYGVKD. CDR3 in amino acids: CAISAGTGVQPQHF. The CDR3 nucleotides read TGTGCCATCAGTGCCGGGACAGGGGTTCAGCCCCAGCATTTT.

This clone was picked up one time. The V and J genes are TRBV7-2 and TRBJ2-7; TRBD1 matches at 10 bases. V gave up 5 bases and J gave up 5 bases; unmatched junction bases: 12. The CDR3 has 16 residues. The germline V gene encodes CDR1 SGHTA and CDR2 FQGNSA. CDR3 amino acids: CASSPSLDGTGDEQYF. The DNA for the CDR3 is TGTGCCAGCAGCCCCAGTCTTGACGGGACAGGGGACGAGCAGTACTTC.

This clone was recorded only once. The chain joins TRBV3-1 (or the pseudogene TRBV3-2) to TRBJ1-2; D might be TRBD1 (5 bases). The V gene's germline CDR1 is LGHDT and CDR2 YNNKEL (reference sequence). V lost 1 base and J lost 8, with 20 bases in between. This CDR3 is built from 16 residues. CDR3 sequence reads: CASSQAGRGSSFGYTF. The CDR3 DNA reads TGTGCCAGCAGCCAAGCAGGAAGGGGAAGCTCGTTCGGCTACACCTTC.

This chain links TRBV6-6 with TRBJ1-6; D not resolved. V lost 2 bases to trimming and J lost 7 bases, with 12 bases between them. In germline, CDR1 is MNHNY, CDR2 SVGAGI (reference sequence). This CDR3 has 15 amino acids. The CDR3 protein is CASSYDSTGNSPLHF. For the CDR3, the DNA is TGTGCCAGCAGTTACGACTCAACTGGGAATTCACCCCTCCACTTT.

V usage is TRBV19 and J usage is TRBJ2-1; 9 bases align to TRBD2. J gave up 0 bases and V 1 base, and 19 bases lay outside the gene matches. This CDR3 contains 22 residues. Germline loops: CDR1 LNHDA, CDR2 SQIVND (reference sequence). The CDR3 bases are TGTGCCAGTAGTATAGCACGTCTTGAGGCTAGCGGGATCCCGAGCTCCTACAATGAGCAGTTCTTC. The encoded protein is CASSIARLEASGIPSSYNEQFF.

This clone was recorded once. This sequence joins TRBV11-1 and TRBJ2-2; TRBD1 agrees at 7 bases. The CDR3 spans 16 residues. After removal of 5 bases from V and 4 bases from J, the junction contained 10 bases not matched to a gene. Germline V CDR1 and CDR2: SGHAT, FQDESV (reference sequence). The CDR3 DNA is TGTGCCAGCAGCCCGAACCCTACAGGGGTCACCGGGGAGCTGTTTTTT. Its translation is CASSPNPTGVTGELFF.

This chain joins TRBV10-2 and TRBJ2-3; D call uncertain. This CDR3 has 14 amino acids. Per the germline V gene, CDR1 is WSHSY and CDR2 is SAAADI. V was shortened by 5 bases and J by 2 bases, with 11 bases between the two germline ends. The CDR3, as DNA: TGCGCCAGCAGTCTGTGGGCTGTCACAGATACGCAGTATTTT. Its translation is CASSLWAVTDTQYF.